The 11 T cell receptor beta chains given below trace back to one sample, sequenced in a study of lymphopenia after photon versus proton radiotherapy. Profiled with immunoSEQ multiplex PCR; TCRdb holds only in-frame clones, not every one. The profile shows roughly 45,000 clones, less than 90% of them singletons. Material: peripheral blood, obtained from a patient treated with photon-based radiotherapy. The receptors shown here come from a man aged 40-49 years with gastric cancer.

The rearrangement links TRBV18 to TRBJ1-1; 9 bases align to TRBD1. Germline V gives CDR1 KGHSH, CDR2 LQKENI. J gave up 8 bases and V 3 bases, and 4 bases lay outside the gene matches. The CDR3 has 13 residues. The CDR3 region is CASSPQTGGEAFF. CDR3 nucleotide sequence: TGTGCCAGCTCACCTCAAACAGGGGGCGAAGCTTTCTTT. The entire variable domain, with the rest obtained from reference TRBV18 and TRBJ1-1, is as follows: NAGVMQNPRHLVRRRGQEARLRCSPMKGHSHVYWYRQLPEEGLKFMVYLQKENIIDESGMPKERFSAEFPKEGPSILRIQQVVRGDSAAYFCASSPQTGGEAFFGQGTRLTVV.

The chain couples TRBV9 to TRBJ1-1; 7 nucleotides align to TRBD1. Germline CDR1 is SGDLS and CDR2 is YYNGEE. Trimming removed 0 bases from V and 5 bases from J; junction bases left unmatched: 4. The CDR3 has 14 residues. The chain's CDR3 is CASSVGTGRTEAFF. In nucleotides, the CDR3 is TGTGCCAGCAGCGTAGGGACAGGAAGGACTGAAGCTTTCTTT.

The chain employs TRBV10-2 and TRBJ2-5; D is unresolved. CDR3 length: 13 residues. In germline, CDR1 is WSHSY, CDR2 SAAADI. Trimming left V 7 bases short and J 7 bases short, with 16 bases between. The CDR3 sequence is CASTDPPFGTQYF. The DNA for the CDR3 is TGCGCCAGCACCGACCCTCCCTTTGGGACCCAGTACTTC.

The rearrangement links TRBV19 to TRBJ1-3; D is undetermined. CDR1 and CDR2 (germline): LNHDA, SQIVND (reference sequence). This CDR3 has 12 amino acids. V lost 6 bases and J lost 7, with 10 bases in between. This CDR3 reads CASSPPRNTIYF. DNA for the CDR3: TGTGCCAGTAGCCCTCCCCGGAACACCATATATTTT.

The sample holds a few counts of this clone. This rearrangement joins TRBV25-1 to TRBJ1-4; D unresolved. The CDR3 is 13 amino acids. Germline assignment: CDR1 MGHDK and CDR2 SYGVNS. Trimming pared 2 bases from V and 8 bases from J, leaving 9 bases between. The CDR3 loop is CASSEPSREKLFF. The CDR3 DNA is TGTGCCAGCAGTGAACCGTCGCGGGAAAAACTGTTTTTT.

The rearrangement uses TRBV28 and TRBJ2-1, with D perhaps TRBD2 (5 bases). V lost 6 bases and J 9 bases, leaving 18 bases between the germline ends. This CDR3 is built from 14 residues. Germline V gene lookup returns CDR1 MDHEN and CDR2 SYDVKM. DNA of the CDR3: TGTGCCAGCAGCCCACTAGTCGTGATGAGTGAGCAGTTCTTC. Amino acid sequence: CASSPLVVMSEQFF. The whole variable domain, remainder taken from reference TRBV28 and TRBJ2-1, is DVKVTQSSRYLVKRTGEKVFLECVQDMDHENMFWYRQDPGLGLRLIYFSYDVKMKEKGDIPEGYSVSREKKERFSLILESASTNQTSMYLCASSPLVVMSEQFFGPGTRLTVL.

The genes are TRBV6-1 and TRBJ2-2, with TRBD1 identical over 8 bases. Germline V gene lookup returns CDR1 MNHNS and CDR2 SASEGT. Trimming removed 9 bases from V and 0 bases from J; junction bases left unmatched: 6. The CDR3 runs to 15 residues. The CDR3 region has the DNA TGTGCCAGTTCGGCAGGGGGCGCGAACACCGGGGAGCTGTTTTTT. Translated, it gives CASSAGGANTGELFF.

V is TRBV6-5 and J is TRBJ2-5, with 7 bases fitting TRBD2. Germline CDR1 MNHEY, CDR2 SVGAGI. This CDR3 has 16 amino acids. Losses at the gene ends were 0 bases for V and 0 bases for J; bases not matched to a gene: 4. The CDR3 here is CASSYSGSGYQETQYF. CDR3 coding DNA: TGTGCCAGCAGTTACTCCGGTAGCGGGTACCAAGAGACCCAGTACTTC.

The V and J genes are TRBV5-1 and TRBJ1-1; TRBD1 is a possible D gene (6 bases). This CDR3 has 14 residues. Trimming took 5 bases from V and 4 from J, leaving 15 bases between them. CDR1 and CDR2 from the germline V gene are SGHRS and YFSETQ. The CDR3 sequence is CASSAQGSGTEAFF. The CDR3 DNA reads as TGCGCCAGCAGTGCGCAGGGGAGCGGCACTGAAGCTTTCTTT.

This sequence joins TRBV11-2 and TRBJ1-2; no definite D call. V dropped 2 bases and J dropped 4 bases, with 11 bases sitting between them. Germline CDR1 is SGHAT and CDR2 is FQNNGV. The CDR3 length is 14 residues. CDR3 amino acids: CASSLPQSSYGYTF. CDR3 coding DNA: TGTGCCAGCAGCTTACCACAGTCGTCCTATGGCTACACCTTC.

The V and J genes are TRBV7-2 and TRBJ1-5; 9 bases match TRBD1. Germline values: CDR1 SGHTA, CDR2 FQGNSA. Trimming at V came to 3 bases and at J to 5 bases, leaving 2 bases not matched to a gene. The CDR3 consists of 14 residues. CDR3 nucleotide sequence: TGTGCCAGCAGCTTGACAGGGGGGGATCAGCCCCAGCATTTT. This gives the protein CASSLTGGDQPQHF.